A single sample is the source of the 5 T cell receptor beta chains below, sequenced in a study of T cells in Graves' hyperthyroidism and ophthalmopathy. From RNA transcripts, TCR beta CDR3 regions were amplified. TCR CDR3 underwent first-round RT-PCR with the HTBI primer set. One entry per CDR3 protein, called by TCRdb with MiXCR from the multiplex PCR reads. The sample lists around 200,000 distinct CDR3 sequences, approximately 15% occurring once. What was sequenced was blood. These receptors were taken from a woman aged 50 to 65 with Graves' hyperthyroidism.

This clonotype was observed a few times. The chain employs TRBV18 and TRBJ1-2, with a tentative D call TRBD1 (5 bases). Germline V gene lookup returns CDR1 KGHSH and CDR2 LQKENI. Trimming stripped 3 bases from V and 0 bases from J, with 14 bases between. This CDR3 is built from 16 residues. The CDR3 sequence is CASSPRTQSSNYGYTF. The CDR3 DNA reads TGTGCCAGCTCACCCCGGACACAGTCCTCTAACTATGGCTACACCTTC.

This chain uses TRBV10-3 with TRBJ1-4; D not resolved. The CDR3 length is 14 residues. Between the trimmed V and J ends, which lost 7 bases and 3 bases, there was a span of 12 bases. Germline CDR1 is ENHRY and CDR2 is SYGVKD. CDR3 DNA sequence: TGTGCCATCACGGAAGGTCCACCTAATGAAAAACTGTTTTTT. Amino acid sequence: CAITEGPPNEKLFF.

V is TRBV2 and J is TRBJ2-2; 7 bases match TRBD1. J lost 4 bases, V lost 5 bases, and 13 bases had no gene match. CDR1 is SNHLY, CDR2 FYNNEI, per germline. The CDR3 is 17 residues long. The CDR3: CASSFRNRDSVTGELFF. For the CDR3, the DNA is TGTGCCAGCAGTTTCCGCAACCGGGACAGCGTCACCGGGGAGCTGTTTTTT.

This clonotype was seen repeatedly, ten times or more. The CDR3 DNA reads as TGCGCCAGCAGCTTGATTTTACCAGATACGCAGTATTTT. Translation: CASSLILPDTQYF. The V gene is TRBV5-1, the J gene TRBJ2-3; D remains unclear. From germline, CDR1 is SGHRS and CDR2 YFSETQ. CDR3 length equals 13 residues. V lost 1 base and J 4 bases, leaving 7 bases between the germline ends.

The table lists this clonotype with many counts. J is TRBJ2-7 and V is TRBV7-9; D is ambiguous. Looked up from germline, CDR1 is SEHNR and CDR2 is FQNEAQ (reference sequence). This CDR3 is 15 amino acids long. Trimming stripped 2 bases from V and 3 bases from J, with 14 bases between. The CDR3 bases are TGTGCCAGCAGCTTAAGTAGTAGCCCGAACTACGAGCAGTACTTC. Translated, it gives CASSLSSSPNYEQYF.